This TCR beta chain stems from a study of T cell changes during pregnancy in multiple sclerosis. Only in-frame clones appear in the TCRdb table, and some are missing; sequencing was by immunoSEQ multiplex PCR. Among 70,000 to 85,000 clones listed, just over 90% were seen once. CDR1 is SGHTA and CDR2 is FQGTGA in the germline V gene. V lost 1 base to trimming and J lost 8 bases, with 22 bases between them. The CDR3 has 17 residues. Sequences were derived from peripheral blood, sampled before pregnancy. The V call is TRBV7-3, the J call TRBJ2-3, with D perhaps TRBD2 (6 bases). The sequence was collected from a female donor with multiple sclerosis, enrolled in a pregnancy study. Written as DNA, the CDR3 is TGTGCCAGCAGCTTAAGGAGGGGACCCCAAGGGGTTGGTACGCAGTATTTT. The encoded protein is CASSLRRGPQGVGTQYF.